Listed below are T cell receptor beta chains from one sample, sequenced in a study of blood T cell repertoires in COVID-19. Generated by immunoSEQ multiplex PCR, the TCRdb table keeps only in-frame clones and is missing some. This table holds 55,000 to 85,000 clones, roughly 80% found once. Sequencing was carried out using peripheral blood. All receptors derive from a man between 60 and 75 years old with acute or convalescent COVID-19. The CDR3 runs from the conserved cysteine through the conserved F or W. A D gene is named only where the DNA matches it firmly. Not every row has a clone size; where given, it reads once, few, many or a size class.

d_gene	v_gene	abundance	j_gene	CDR3nt	CDR3aa
.	TRBV5-6	.	TRBJ2-4	TGTGCCAGCAGCTTGTACGGGAAAAACATTCAGTACTTC	CASSLYGKNIQYF
TRBD1	TRBV6-5	.	TRBJ2-5	TGTGCCAGCAGTTACCGCAGGACAGGGGGAGAGACCCAGTACTTC	CASSYRRTGGETQYF
.	TRBV5-1	.	TRBJ1-3	TGCGCCAGCAGCTTGGCCATCTCTGGAAACACCATATATTTT	CASSLAISGNTIYF
TRBD2	TRBV10-3	few	TRBJ2-2	TGTGCCATCAGTGAGATAGCGGGAGATTACACCGGGGAGCTGTTTTTT	CAISEIAGDYTGELFF
.	TRBV27	.	TRBJ2-7	TGTGCCAGCAACGACTTCGCGTCCAGGGAACGCTACGAGCAGTACTTC	CASNDFASRERYEQYF
TRBD2	TRBV24-1	.	TRBJ2-4	TGTGCCACCATGACTAGCGGGAAGATTCTAGCCAAAAACATTCAGTACTTC	CATMTSGKILAKNIQYF
TRBD1	TRBV15	.	TRBJ1-4	TGTGCCACCAGCAGAGGACGACAGGGGCAAAATGAAAAACTGTTTTTT	CATSRGRQGQNEKLFF
.	TRBV11-2	few	TRBJ2-1	TGTGCCAGCAGCTTAGTTCGCGGCCAACTAGGTAATGAGCAGTTCTTC	CASSLVRGQLGNEQFF
.	TRBV20-1	.	TRBJ2-1	TGCAGTGCTCGTGGGAGTGTCTACAATGAGCAGTTCTTC	CSARGSVYNEQFF
TRBD1	TRBV9	once	TRBJ1-6	TGTGCCAGCAGCTGGGGACAGTCACCCCTCCACTTT	CASSWGQSPLHF
TRBD1	TRBV28	.	TRBJ2-7	TGTGCCAGCAGTTTTACAGGGGCGGCCTACGAGCAGTACTTC	CASSFTGAAYEQYF
.	TRBV7-2	.	TRBJ2-2	TGTGCCAGCAGCCCTACAAGAGGCGGGGAGCTGTTTTTT	CASSPTRGGELFF
.	TRBV28	.	TRBJ2-7	TGTGCCAGCAGTTTAGGGGGGAGGCCCGTGGTGGGGTACTTC	CASSLGGRPVVGYF
.	TRBV10-3	.	TRBJ2-7	TGTGCCATCAGTGAGTCGTCAGGGCCCGAAGTGTACGAGCAGTACTTC	CAISESSGPEVYEQYF
TRBD1	TRBV7-9	.	TRBJ2-2	TGTGCCAGCAGCCGGACAGGGCGGGAGCTGTTTTTT	CASSRTGRELFF
TRBD1	TRBV11-2	.	TRBJ2-1	TGTGCCAGCAGTTCCGGGACAGGGGGATTCAATGAGCAGTTCTTC	CASSSGTGGFNEQFF
.	TRBV27	.	TRBJ1-1	TGTGCCAGCAGTTACAGCTTGAACACTGAAGCTTTCTTT	CASSYSLNTEAFF
.	TRBV30	once	TRBJ1-2	TGTGCCTGGAGTCCCGACCTTCGAGCGGGCTACACCTTC	CAWSPDLRAGYTF
.	TRBV28	.	TRBJ1-5	TGTGCCAGCAGTTTATTAGAAGCAGAGGCCCTGAATCAGCCCCAGCATTTT	CASSLLEAEALNQPQHF
TRBD1	TRBV28	many	TRBJ2-1	TGTGCCAGCAGGACAGGGGGCAATGAGCAGTTCTTC	CASRTGGNEQFF
.	TRBV3-1/TRBV3-2	.	TRBJ2-2	TGTGCCAGCAGCCCCGAACCCAGGGGCACCGGGGAGCTGTTTTTT	CASSPEPRGTGELFF
.	TRBV20-1	once	TRBJ2-7	TGCAGTGCTAGTAGCGGTACAGGGCGCGCCTACGAGCAGTACTTC	CSASSGTGRAYEQYF
TRBD2	TRBV9	.	TRBJ2-3	TGTGCCAGCAGCCCCAAAGGGACTAGCGGGGGGGCCGGGAAAAGAGATACGCAGTATTTT	CASSPKGTSGGAGKRDTQYF
TRBD2	TRBV7-9	.	TRBJ2-7	TGTGCCAGCAGCCTTGGGACTGGACTAGCCTACGAGCAGTACTTC	CASSLGTGLAYEQYF
.	TRBV5-6	.	TRBJ1-2	TGTGCCAGCAGCTTTTTTGGAGCAGGGGCGCGGCTAGGTGGCTACACCTTC	CASSFFGAGARLGGYTF
.	TRBV5-1	few	TRBJ2-3	TGCGCCAGCCGGGAGAACACAGATACGCAGTATTTT	CASRENTDTQYF
.	TRBV6-1	.	TRBJ2-3	TGTGCCAGCAGTGATAATACGAACGAGCGAGATACGCAGTATTTT	CASSDNTNERDTQYF
.	TRBV29-1	few	TRBJ1-4	TGCAGCGTTCATGGAGGAGGTGGCGAAAAACTGTTTTTT	CSVHGGGGEKLFF
TRBD1	TRBV28	.	TRBJ1-5	TGTGCCAGCAGCGCTGGACAGGGTGGACAGCCCCAGCATTTT	CASSAGQGGQPQHF
TRBD1	TRBV11-1	.	TRBJ2-1	TGTGCCAGCAGCCTAAGACAGGGGGGTGAGCAGTTCTTC	CASSLRQGGEQFF
TRBD2	TRBV7-9	.	TRBJ2-2	TGTGCCAGCAGCTTGGCTAGCGGGACCTACACCGGGGAGCTGTTTTTT	CASSLASGTYTGELFF
.	TRBV25-1	.	TRBJ1-1	TGTGCCAGCAGTGGCCCAGGGCTGGGGACTGAAGCTTTCTTT	CASSGPGLGTEAFF
.	TRBV2	.	TRBJ1-2	TGTGCCAGCAGGGCCATGGGGGGGGACTATGGCTACACCTTC	CASRAMGGDYGYTF
TRBD1	TRBV5-1	.	TRBJ1-5	TGCGCCAGCAGCGAGACAGGGTTAGAGCAGCCCCAGCATTTT	CASSETGLEQPQHF
TRBD1	TRBV14	.	TRBJ2-7	TGTGCCAGCAGCCGCTGGGGCCGGGACAGTTCCTACGAGCAGTACTTC	CASSRWGRDSSYEQYF
.	TRBV5-6	.	TRBJ1-5	TGTGCCAGCAAACGATGGGGGGAGCAGCCCCAGCATTTT	CASKRWGEQPQHF
TRBD1	TRBV12-5	.	TRBJ1-5	TGTGCTAGTGGTTTGGGGACCGGGACAGGGGGCGGGGGTCAGCCCCAGCATTTT	CASGLGTGTGGGGQPQHF
.	TRBV28	.	TRBJ2-1	TGTGCCAGCAGCATCAACTATGTGTGGGGCAAAGGTCGCAATGAGCAGTTCTTC	CASSINYVWGKGRNEQFF
TRBD2	TRBV29-1	.	TRBJ2-3	TGCAGCGTTAAAGAGGGCGGGGGGGAAGATACGCAGTATTTT	CSVKEGGGEDTQYF
.	TRBV6-1	.	TRBJ2-3	TGTGCCAGCAGTGAAGCGAGTGTTAAGCAGTATTTT	CASSEASVKQYF
.	TRBV12-5	once	TRBJ1-4	TGTGCTAGTGGTTTGTCGACAGGCCATAATGAAAAACTGTTTTTT	CASGLSTGHNEKLFF
TRBD2	TRBV24-1	.	TRBJ2-2	TGTGCCACCAGTGATTTGGGGACTAGCGGGGGGCCCCCCGGGGAGCTGTTTTTT	CATSDLGTSGGPPGELFF
.	TRBV5-1	.	TRBJ2-5	TGCGCCAGCAGCTTGGGACCGGACACACAAGAGACCCAGTACTTC	CASSLGPDTQETQYF
.	TRBV19	.	TRBJ2-5	TGTGCCAGTACCGGGGAGGAAGAGACCCAGTACTTC	CASTGEEETQYF
TRBD1	TRBV27	.	TRBJ1-1	TGTGCCAGCAGTAACGACAGGGGGAGAGCTGAAGCTTTCTTT	CASSNDRGRAEAFF
TRBD2	TRBV30	few	TRBJ2-1	TGTGCCTGGTTAGGCGGGGGGTGGAATGAGCAGTTCTTC	CAWLGGGWNEQFF
.	TRBV11-3	.	TRBJ2-1	TGTGCCAGCAGCTCCCCGGGGGGCGATAGGGGTGAGCAGTTCTTC	CASSSPGGDRGEQFF
TRBD2	TRBV4-2	once	TRBJ2-5	TGTGCCAGCAGCCAAGATGCAGGTCCGGGACTATTCCAGTACTTC	CASSQDAGPGLFQYF
.	TRBV6-6	.	TRBJ2-2	TGTGCCAGCAGTTCCCGACAGGTTCCCGGGGAGCTGTTTTTT	CASSSRQVPGELFF
.	TRBV5-5	.	TRBJ2-7	TGTGCCAGCAGCTTGAACACAGGGTTCGACGAGCAGTACTTC	CASSLNTGFDEQYF
TRBD1	TRBV5-1	.	TRBJ1-1	TGCGCCAGCAGCTTGGGTCGGACAACAGGGGCGAACACTGAAGCTTTCTTT	CASSLGRTTGANTEAFF
.	TRBV6-5	many	TRBJ2-7	TGTGCCAGCAGTTACCGGCTAGACAGCCACGAGCAGTACTTC	CASSYRLDSHEQYF